Described below is a single T cell receptor (beta chain) sequence and its context. What it binds is unknown. The sample originates from a study of T cells in tumors after PD-1 blockade. In the study overall: On average, tumor samples gave tens of thousands of TCR templates and approximately 6,000 unique clonotypes.

Germline V gene lookup returns CDR1 LGHDT and CDR2 YNNKEL (reference sequence). The germline V and J ends were trimmed by 0 bases and 1 base, with 9 bases remaining between them. This CDR3 has 15 residues. Study-level results: Some novel exhausted tumor clones appeared in pre-treatment blood, suggesting peripheral recruitment. After therapy, most expanded exhausted CD8+ clones were absent pre-treatment, suggesting clonal replacement.

The assay was immunoSEQ multiplex PCR, and TCRdb's table has in-frame clones only and misses some. The sample has more than 2,000 clones; roughly 77% are singletons. The time point is: first of two post-therapy site-matched biopsies approximately 8 weeks apart. Genomic DNA template from tumor biopsies or peripheral blood, roughly 550 ng to 6,004 ng input. This receptor was identified in a human donor with basal cell carcinoma. This chain uses TRBV3-1 (or the pseudogene TRBV3-2) with TRBJ1-2; perhaps TRBD1 as D (6 bases). The source was tumor tissue, collected after anti-PD-1 treatment. The DNA of the CDR3 is TGTGCCAGCAGCCAAGAGGACAGTAGTAACTATGGCTACACCTTC. Translating gives CASSQEDSSNYGYTF.